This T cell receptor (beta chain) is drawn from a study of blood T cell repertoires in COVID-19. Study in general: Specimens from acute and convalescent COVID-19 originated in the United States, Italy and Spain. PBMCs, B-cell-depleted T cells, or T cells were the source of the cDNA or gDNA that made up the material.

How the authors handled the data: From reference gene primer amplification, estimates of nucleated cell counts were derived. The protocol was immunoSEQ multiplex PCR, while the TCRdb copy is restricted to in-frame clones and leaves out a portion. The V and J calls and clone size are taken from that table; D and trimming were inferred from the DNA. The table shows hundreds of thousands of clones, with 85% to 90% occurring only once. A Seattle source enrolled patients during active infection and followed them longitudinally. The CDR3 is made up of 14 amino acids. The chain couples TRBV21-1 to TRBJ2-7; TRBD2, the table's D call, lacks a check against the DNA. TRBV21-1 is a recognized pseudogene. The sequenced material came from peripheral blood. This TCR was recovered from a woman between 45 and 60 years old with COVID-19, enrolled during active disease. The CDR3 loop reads CASPRSGSYYEQYF. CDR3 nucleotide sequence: TGTGCCAGCCCTCGTAGCGGGAGCTACTACGAGCAGTACTTC.